Presented here are 14 T cell receptor beta chains from one specimen sequenced in a study of regulatory T cells in long-lasting Graves disease. Time point in this sample: newly diagnosed GD, antithyroid drugs for less than 3 months. PBMCs were the source of the RNA used for TCR sequencing. Construction of the TCR beta libraries employed iRepertoire HTBI primers in conjunction with Arm-PCR of CDR3 regions. TCRdb re-analysed the multiplex PCR reads in MiXCR, keeping a single row per CDR3 protein. The table has 450,000 to 700,000 distinct CDR3 sequences, roughly 14% seen once. This sample also appeared in a second study, on T cells in Graves' hyperthyroidism and ophthalmopathy.

The material was peripheral blood mononuclear cells (PBMCs), obtained at new diagnosis, from a patient treated with antithyroid drugs. The receptors shown here come from a man aged 30 to 39 with Graves disease.

This chain connects TRBV3-1 to TRBJ2-5; maybe TRBD2 (6 bases). Trimming left V 0 bases short and J 0 bases short, with 8 bases between. The CDR3 covers 15 residues. CDR1 and CDR2 (germline): LGHDT, YNNKEL (reference sequence). Written as DNA, the CDR3 is TGTGCCAGCAGCCAAGAGGGCGGGAACCAAGAGACCCAGTACTTC. Protein product: CASSQEGGNQETQYF.

The chain couples TRBV27 to TRBJ1-3; D call uncertain. The CDR3 length is 18 residues. Germline CDR1 MNHEY, CDR2 SMNVEV (reference sequence). V was clipped by 2 bases and J by 2 bases, with 19 bases between them. CDR3 coding DNA: TGTGCCAGCAGTTTAGCCCAGGTTTCACCCCTCGCTGGAAACACCATATATTTT. Encoded protein: CASSLAQVSPLAGNTIYF.

This clonotype has ten or more counts. The chain couples TRBV19 to TRBJ2-1; D is unclear. The germline V and J ends were trimmed by 5 bases and 0 bases, with 11 bases remaining between them. This CDR3 is built from 15 residues. The germline V gene encodes CDR1 LNHDA and CDR2 SQIVND (reference sequence). CDR3 residues: CASSVDSSSYNEQFF. The CDR3 DNA follows: TGTGCCAGTAGTGTCGACTCGAGCTCCTACAATGAGCAGTTCTTC.

This clonotype was observed a handful of times. This chain uses TRBV4-1 with TRBJ1-2, with no clear D. CDR3 length: 14 amino acids. V lost 5 bases and J lost 2, with 12 bases in between. Germline-derived CDR1 and CDR2 are MGHRA and YSYEKL. The CDR3 region is CASSVGRQNYGYTF. The CDR3 coding sequence is TGCGCCAGCAGCGTCGGCCGGCAGAACTATGGCTACACCTTC.

This clonotype was picked up many times. The rearrangement joins TRBV5-1 to TRBJ2-3; TRBD1 might be the D (5 bases). This CDR3 is built from 15 residues. In germline, CDR1 is SGHRS, CDR2 YFSETQ. V lost 4 bases and J 2 bases, leaving 14 bases between the germline ends. The DNA of the CDR3 is TGCGCCAGCAGCGCCGAAGGGGCAGTCACAGATACGCAGTATTTT. Encoded protein: CASSAEGAVTDTQYF.

This clonotype was observed many times. J is TRBJ1-1 and V is TRBV2; D remains unclear. The CDR3 is 10 residues long. The V and J ends lost 10 bases and 9 bases respectively, with 12 bases between them. Per germline, CDR1 SNHLY and CDR2 FYNNEI. CDR3 residues: CATYGAKAFF. In DNA, the CDR3 is TGTGCCACCTACGGAGCTAAAGCTTTCTTT.

This clonotype turned up a few times. V usage is TRBV7-9 and J usage is TRBJ2-1; a weak D match, TRBD1 (6 bases). Between the trimmed V and J ends, which lost 10 bases and 7 bases, there was a span of 20 bases. The CDR3 contains 14 residues. Per germline, CDR1 SEHNR and CDR2 FQNEAQ (reference sequence). The CDR3 DNA sequence: TGTGCCACCCTCCCCTCGGGACAAAGGAATGAGCAGTTCTTC. This encodes CATLPSGQRNEQFF.

The chain uses TRBV14 and TRBJ2-7; the match to TRBD1 covers 7 bases. J was trimmed by 0 bases and V by 3 bases; bases with no gene match: 17. CDR1 and CDR2 (germline): SGHDN, FVKESK. This CDR3 has 19 amino acids. In nucleotides, the CDR3 is TGTGCCAGCAGCCATCTGACGAAACAGGGGAATGGGAGCTCCTACGAGCAGTACTTC. Translated, it gives CASSHLTKQGNGSSYEQYF.

The chain uses TRBV14 and TRBJ2-1, with 9 bases fitting TRBD2. J lost 4 bases, V lost 2 bases, and 6 bases had no gene match. The CDR3 has 16 residues. The germline V gene encodes CDR1 SGHDN and CDR2 FVKESK. CDR3 in DNA: TGTGCCAGCAGCCAACAAGCGGGGGGATATTACAATGAGCAGTTCTTC. This gives the protein CASSQQAGGYYNEQFF. The whole variable domain, remainder taken from reference TRBV14 and TRBJ2-1, is EAGVTQFPSHSVIEKGQTVTLRCDPISGHDNLYWYRRVMGKEIKFLLHFVKESKQDESGMPNNRFLAERTGGTYSTLKVQPAELEDSGVYFCASSQQAGGYYNEQFFGPGTRLTVL.

The chain combines TRBV20-1 with TRBJ2-1; 7 bases align to TRBD2. After removal of 6 bases from V and 10 bases from J, the junction contained 9 bases not matched to a gene. This CDR3 comprises 12 residues. CDR1 is DFQATT and CDR2 is SNEGSKA in the germline V gene (reference sequence). CDR3 nucleotide sequence: TGCAGTGCCAAGAGCGGGGTAAGAGAGCAGTTCTTC. It translates to CSAKSGVREQFF.

This clonotype was counted many times. This rearrangement joins TRBV7-2 to TRBJ2-3; 8 nucleotides line up with TRBD2. Per germline, CDR1 SGHTA and CDR2 FQGNSA. V gave up 5 bases and J gave up 7 bases; unmatched junction bases: 17. The CDR3 totals 17 residues. CDR3 in DNA: TGTGCCAGCAGCCCACCGCGGGGGGATTTAATCCTCAATACGCAGTATTTT. Its protein product is CASSPPRGDLILNTQYF.

Note on this clonotype: Just one base apart from a much larger clone, this may be a read error. The V call is TRBV29-1, the J call TRBJ2-5; perhaps TRBD2 as D (5 bases). The length of the CDR3 is 13 residues. Germline V lookup: CDR1 SQVTM, CDR2 ANQGSEA. V was trimmed by 6 bases and J by 2 bases, leaving 13 bases between them. The chain's CDR3 is CSVKEATQETQYF. CDR3 sequence (DNA): TGCAGCGTCAAGGAGGCCACTCAAGAGACCCAGTACTTC.

This clonotype was found many times. V is TRBV19 and J is TRBJ2-1; D may be TRBD2 (5 bases). The CDR3 sequence is 15 residues long. Germline lookup yields CDR1 LNHDA and CDR2 SQIVND (reference sequence). V lost 2 bases to trimming and J lost 9 bases, with 17 bases between them. CDR3 region: CASSIFSSVGAEQFF. In DNA form, the CDR3 reads TGTGCCAGTAGTATATTTAGCAGTGTGGGAGCTGAGCAGTTCTTC.

This clonotype was counted ten times or more. This chain links TRBV7-9 with TRBJ2-3; 11 nucleotides align to TRBD2. The CDR3 sequence is 17 residues long. The germline gives CDR1 SEHNR, CDR2 FQNEAQ (reference sequence). J gave up 3 bases and V 5 bases, and 10 bases lay outside the gene matches. CDR3 protein: CASSRSGRADFTDTQYF. CDR3 nucleotide sequence: TGTGCCAGCAGCCGTAGCGGGAGGGCCGATTTTACAGATACGCAGTATTTT.